A single sample is the source of the 14 T cell receptor beta chains below, sequenced in a study of early T cells in non-severe SARS-CoV-2 infection. A single record per CDR3 protein comes from TCRdb applying MiXCR to the 5' RACE reads. The table records some 91,000 distinct CDR3 sequences, around 13% of them present only once. Source material: whole blood. The receptor set was obtained from an adult who was a healthcare worker with PCR-confirmed SARS-CoV-2 infection or an uninfected control (not recorded which).

Note on this clonotype: Since a much larger clone is just one base distant, this may be a read error. The chain uses TRBV28 and TRBJ2-1, with 10 positions matching TRBD1. CDR3 length equals 17 residues. J gave up 11 bases and V 6 bases, and 19 bases lay outside the gene matches. CDR1 and CDR2 (germline): MDHEN, SYDVKM. CDR3 bases: TGTGCCAGCAGCCTACACACAAAATGGGGACAGGGGACTAAGCAGTTCTTC. This gives the protein CASSLHTKWGQGTKQFF.

This clonotype was picked up many times. The chain employs TRBV28 and TRBJ2-7; D gene uncertain. Germline CDR1 is MDHEN and CDR2 is SYDVKM. The germline V and J ends were trimmed by 6 bases and 0 bases, with 9 bases remaining between them. This CDR3 spans 13 amino acids. In DNA, the CDR3 is TGTGCCAGCAGCCAGATACACTCCTACGAGCAGTACTTC. The encoded protein is CASSQIHSYEQYF.

There are many counts of this clonotype. The CDR3 sequence: CSVGTGTGDTEAFF. CDR3 sequence (DNA): TGCAGCGTTGGGACCGGGACAGGGGACACTGAAGCTTTCTTT. The rearrangement uses TRBV29-1 and TRBJ1-1; 10 bases are shared with TRBD1. The CDR3 runs 14 residues. V was pared by 4 bases and J by 3 bases, with 5 bases of the junction left unmatched. CDR1 and CDR2 from the germline V gene are SQVTM and ANQGSEA.

This clonotype was counted between two and nine times. The rearrangement joins TRBV11-2 to TRBJ2-1, with a possible D match to TRBD2 (5 bases). Germline V gene data show CDR1 as SGHAT and CDR2 as FQNNGV. V was trimmed by 1 base and J by 4 bases, leaving 11 bases between them. The CDR3 extends over 15 amino acids. CDR3 sequence (DNA): TGTGCCAGCAGCTTAGGGACGGAGGTTTACAATGAGCAGTTCTTC. Translation: CASSLGTEVYNEQFF.

This rearrangement joins TRBV7-9 to TRBJ1-2; the D is unclear. The V and J ends lost 5 bases and 0 bases respectively, with 13 bases between them. Germline values: CDR1 SEHNR, CDR2 FQNEAQ (reference sequence). There are 15 residues in the CDR3. The CDR3 region has the DNA TGTGCCAGCAGCCTCCTTTGGGAGGCTAACTATGGCTACACCTTC. This encodes CASSLLWEANYGYTF.

This clonotype has at least ten counts. In nucleotides, the CDR3 is TGTGCCAGCAGTTTTGTGGTCTCCTACGAGCAGTACTTC. Translation: CASSFVVSYEQYF. The chain recombines TRBV28 with TRBJ2-7; D ambiguous. This CDR3 region has 13 residues. Trimming stripped 3 bases from V and 0 bases from J, with 6 bases between. Germline lookup yields CDR1 MDHEN and CDR2 SYDVKM.

This clonotype was observed at least ten times. The V and J genes are TRBV7-9 and TRBJ2-3, with 15 bases lining up with TRBD2. CDR1 is SEHNR and CDR2 is FQNEAQ in the germline V gene (reference sequence). V was pared by 5 bases and J by 0 bases, with 6 bases of the junction left unmatched. The CDR3 totals 18 residues. In DNA, the CDR3 is TGTGCCAGCAGCATCCCGGGACTAGCGGGGGGTAGCACAGATACGCAGTATTTT. It specifies CASSIPGLAGGSTDTQYF.

V and J are TRBV9 and TRBJ2-7, with TRBD2 matching over 8 bases. Germline values: CDR1 SGDLS, CDR2 YYNGEE. V trimming: 4 bases; J trimming: 8 bases; junction bases outside the gene matches: 14. This CDR3 has 15 amino acids. The CDR3 sequence is CASSPYSGGAFQQYF. The CDR3 DNA is TGTGCCAGCAGCCCTTATTCCGGGGGGGCCTTCCAGCAGTACTTC.

This clonotype was counted once. This chain joins TRBV10-3 and TRBJ2-7, with D uncertain. Germline V CDR1 and CDR2: ENHRY, SYGVKD. Trimming took off 8 bases at V and 6 bases at J, with 5 bases between the two ends. The CDR3 length is 9 residues. CDR3 in amino acids: CAILGEQYF. The CDR3 nucleotides are TGTGCCATCTTAGGCGAGCAGTACTTC.

This clonotype was counted at least ten times. J is TRBJ2-1 and V is TRBV7-9; D might be TRBD2 (5 bases). Trimming cost V 1 base and J 9 bases, with 16 bases left between them. The CDR3 is made up of 15 amino acids. Germline V CDR1 and CDR2: SEHNR, FQNEAQ (reference sequence). The CDR3 region has the DNA TGTGCCAGCAGCTTAGACGGGGTCCACGGCGGTGAGCAGTTCTTC. It codes for CASSLDGVHGGEQFF.

Many counts were recorded for this clonotype. CDR3 sequence reads: CASSGSLYEQYF. CDR3 bases: TGTGCCAGCAGCGGGAGTCTCTACGAGCAGTACTTC. The gene calls are TRBV3-1 and TRBJ2-7; a possible D gene is TRBD2 (5 bases). The CDR3 extends over 12 amino acids. The V and J ends lost 5 bases and 3 bases respectively, with 8 bases between them. The germline CDR1 and CDR2 sequences are LGHDT and YNNKEL (reference sequence).

This clonotype was seen at least ten times. The rearrangement uses TRBV7-2 and TRBJ2-5, with D possibly being TRBD2 (6 bases). Germline assignment: CDR1 SGHTA and CDR2 FQGNSA. The CDR3 has 15 residues. With 1 base removed from V and 7 bases from J, the gap between germline ends came to 16 bases. DNA of the CDR3: TGTGCCAGCAGCTTAGTGACTAGTGGCGGCCGGACCCAGTACTTC. Amino acids: CASSLVTSGGRTQYF.

This clonotype was counted only a few times. The J gene is TRBJ2-5, the V gene TRBV7-2; 7 bases map to TRBD1. J gave up 5 bases and V 5 bases, and 11 bases lay outside the gene matches. This CDR3 is built from 15 residues. In germline, CDR1 is SGHTA, CDR2 FQGNSA. The DNA for the CDR3 is TGTGCCAGCAGCCCGCCCCGACAGGGCGGGGAGACCCAGTACTTC. Protein: CASSPPRQGGETQYF.

The J gene is TRBJ2-7, the V gene TRBV3-1; 7 positions match TRBD1. The CDR3 is 14 residues long. From germline, CDR1 is LGHDT and CDR2 YNNKEL (reference sequence). J lost 5 bases, V lost 3 bases, and 7 bases had no gene match. The CDR3 protein is CASSHRQGTDEQYF. The CDR3 DNA reads as TGTGCCAGCAGCCATCGACAGGGAACTGACGAGCAGTACTTC.